This TCR beta chain is drawn from a study of cytomegalovirus exposure and HLA in healthy donors. Trimming took off 5 bases at V and 1 base at J, with 7 bases between the two ends. This CDR3 spans 13 amino acids. Germline CDR1 ENHRY, CDR2 SYGVKD. Details on this clone: Its antigen remains unidentified.

It was healthy bone marrow donors who served as donors. It was with 60 Vbeta and 13 Jbeta primers that the PCR ran. The protocol was immunoSEQ multiplex PCR, while the TCRdb copy is restricted to in-frame clones and leaves out a portion. The sample comprises 150,000 to 200,000 clones, around four fifths of which are singletons, and over 8% rests with the top ten. Study-level points and caveats: Most TCR sequences showed up rarely, but some public TCRs showed up in many donors. A later analysis linked a missense DCLRE1C variant to TCR beta V- and J-gene trimming.

The chain uses TRBV10-3 and TRBJ2-3; D is unclear. The sample taken for sequencing was PBMCs. This TCR was sampled from a man aged 18-30 years in good health and CMV-seropositive. This CDR3 reads CAISTSGTDTQYF. Written as DNA, the CDR3 is TGTGCCATCAGTACGAGTGGCACAGATACGCAGTATTTT.